These 10 T cell receptor beta chains came from one sample sequenced in a study of blood T cells in healthy people across ages. Combining a sample-barcoded 5' primer with a J-beta primer mix, a second PCR ran for roughly 6 to 11 cycles. TCRdb fed the 5' RACE reads into MiXCR, producing one record per CDR3 protein. This table has over 1,500,000 distinct CDR3 sequences, 35% to 50% appearing once. Sequencing was carried out using blood. These receptors were collected from a human donor in good health.

The CDR3 loop is CASSQDLGEGYEQYF. CDR3 sequence (DNA): TGCGCCAGCAGCCAAGATCTAGGAGAGGGCTACGAGCAGTACTTC. J is TRBJ2-7 and V is TRBV4-3, with D maybe TRBD2 (5 bases). CDR1 and CDR2 (germline): LGHNA, YSLEER. This CDR3 has 15 amino acids. Trimming shortened V by 0 bases and J by 3 bases, and 12 bases separated the two germline ends.

The rearrangement uses TRBV7-3 and TRBJ2-7; no clear D. This CDR3 region has 16 residues. Germline-derived CDR1 and CDR2 are SGHTA and FQGTGA. V was cut by 6 bases and J by 4 bases, with 22 bases left in between. The CDR3 coding sequence is TGTGCCAGCAGTTCTTCCTACCCTGCCTCAATTTACGAGCAGTACTTC. Translation gives CASSSSYPASIYEQYF.

V is TRBV12-3 or TRBV12-4 and J is TRBJ2-7, with D perhaps TRBD2 (6 bases). The CDR3 loop spans 13 amino acids. V was pared by 6 bases and J by 0 bases, with 9 bases between. CDR3 residues: CASSREISYEQYF. The CDR3 region has the DNA TGTGCCAGCAGCCGGGAGATCTCCTACGAGCAGTACTTC.

V gene TRBV27 combines with J gene TRBJ1-4; D gene ambiguous. V shed 5 bases and J shed 0 bases, with 10 bases lying between them. Germline assignment: CDR1 MNHEY and CDR2 SMNVEV (reference sequence). This CDR3 spans 15 amino acids. This chain's CDR3 is CASSSAGTTNEKLFF. Written as DNA, the CDR3 is TGTGCCAGCAGTAGCGCCGGGACAACTAATGAAAAACTGTTTTTT.

A word on this clonotype: At one end, the junction sequence differs from germline, possibly due to a read error. This rearrangement joins TRBV7-2 to TRBJ2-1; D not certain. This CDR3 has 13 amino acids. Germline V lookup: CDR1 SGHTA, CDR2 FQGNSA. The CDR3 bases are TGTGCCGGCAGCTTTTTCGGTAGTAATGAGCAGTTCTTC. It is translated as CAGSFFGSNEQFF. Complete variable domain (other parts from reference TRBV7-2 and TRBJ2-1): GAGVSQSPSNKVTEKGKDVELRCDPISGHTALYWYRQSLGQGLEFLIYFQGNSAPDKSGLPSDRFSAERTGGSVSTLTIQRTQQEDSAVYLCAGSFFGSNEQFFGPGTRLTVL.

The rearrangement uses TRBV10-3 and TRBJ1-2, with 9 bases that match TRBD1. The CDR3 spans 15 residues. Germline V gene data show CDR1 as ENHRY and CDR2 as SYGVKD. J was trimmed by 6 bases and V by 6 bases; bases with no gene match: 11. The DNA of the CDR3 is TGTGCCATCAGCGGGACAGGGCCTCAAGTGGATGGCTACACCTTC. Encoded protein: CAISGTGPQVDGYTF.

This clonotype appeared a few times. V gene TRBV7-2 combines with J gene TRBJ2-7; TRBD2 agrees at 15 bases. With 3 bases clipped from V and 4 bases from J, the junction kept 4 bases outside the gene matches. This CDR3 contains 16 residues. Germline CDR1 is SGHTA and CDR2 is FQGNSA. The CDR3 here is CASSFGTSGGRYEQYF. Written as DNA, the CDR3 is TGTGCCAGCAGCTTTGGGACTAGCGGGGGGCGTTACGAGCAGTACTTC.

As for this clonotype: A junction boundary mismatches the germline segment, possibly from a read error. V and J are TRBV3-1 and TRBJ2-7; TRBD1 matches 9 bases. The CDR3 covers 13 residues. Germline CDR1 and CDR2: LGHDT and YNNKEL (reference sequence). The CDR3 DNA reads as TGTGCCAGCAGCCAAGGCGGGACAGGGAAGGTGAACTTC. Protein product: CASSQGGTGKVNF.

The rearrangement links TRBV6-2 or TRBV6-3 to TRBJ1-4, with D unresolved. CDR3 size: 12 residues. The germline gives CDR1 MNHEY, CDR2 SVGEGT. V was trimmed by 0 bases and J by 7 bases, leaving 3 bases between them. The CDR3: CASSYSAEKLFF. In DNA, the CDR3 is TGTGCCAGCAGTTACTCGGCTGAAAAACTGTTTTTT.

In this sample, this clonotype turned up a few times. The J gene is TRBJ2-1, the V gene TRBV15; a possible D gene is TRBD2 (6 bases). Germline V CDR1 and CDR2: LNHNV, YYDKDF (reference sequence). The CDR3 spans 18 residues. The V end was cut by 4 bases, the J end by 5 bases, with 24 bases between. CDR3: CATSTAGTAVHRDNEQFF. DNA for the CDR3: TGTGCCACCAGCACTGCCGGGACTGCCGTTCACCGAGACAATGAGCAGTTCTTC.